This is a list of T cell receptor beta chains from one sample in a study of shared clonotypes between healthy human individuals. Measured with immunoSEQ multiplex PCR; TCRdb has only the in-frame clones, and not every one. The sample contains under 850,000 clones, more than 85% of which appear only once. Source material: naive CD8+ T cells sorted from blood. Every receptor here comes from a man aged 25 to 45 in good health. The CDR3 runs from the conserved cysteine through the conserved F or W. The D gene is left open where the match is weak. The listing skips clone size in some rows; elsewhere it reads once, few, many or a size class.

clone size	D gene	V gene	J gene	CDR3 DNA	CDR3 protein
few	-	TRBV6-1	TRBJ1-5	TGTGCCAGCAGTGAATCGACAGTAAATCAGCCCCAGCATTTT	CASSESTVNQPQHF
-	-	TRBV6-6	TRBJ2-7	TGTGCCAGCAGTTACGGTCAGACCTCCTACGAGCAGTACTTC	CASSYGQTSYEQYF
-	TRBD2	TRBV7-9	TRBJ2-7	TGTGCCAGCAGCTCGGGACTATCCTACGAGCAGTACTTC	CASSSGLSYEQYF
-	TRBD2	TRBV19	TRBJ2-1	TGTGCCAGTAGTATAGACCTAGCGGGGACCTTTAGCTCCTACAATGAGCAGTTCTTC	CASSIDLAGTFSSYNEQFF
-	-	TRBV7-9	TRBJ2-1	TGTGCCAGCAGCTTGTTGGAACAGGGTGTAAGTGAGCAGTTCTTC	CASSLLEQGVSEQFF
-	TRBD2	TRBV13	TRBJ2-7	TGTGCCAGCAGCTCAAAGCAGGGAGGGTACGAGCAGTACTTC	CASSSKQGGYEQYF
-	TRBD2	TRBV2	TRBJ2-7	TGTGCCAGCAGTGAACCAGCGGGAGGGATCTACGAGCAGTACTTC	CASSEPAGGIYEQYF
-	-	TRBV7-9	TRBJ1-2	TGTGCCAGCAGCTTAGGGGCCAGCAAATCTTCTGGCTACACCTTC	CASSLGASKSSGYTF
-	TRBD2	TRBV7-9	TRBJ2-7	TGTGCCAGCAGCACGGGACTAGCGGATTCCTACGAGCAGTACTTC	CASSTGLADSYEQYF
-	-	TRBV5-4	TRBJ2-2	TGTGCCAGCAGCTTGGCCAGCTACACCGGGGAGCTGTTTTTT	CASSLASYTGELFF
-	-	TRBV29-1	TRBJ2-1	TGCAGCGTTGGAGGTGGAGAAGAGCAGTTCTTC	CSVGGGEEQFF
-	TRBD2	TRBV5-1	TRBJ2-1	TGCGCCAGCAGTTCCAGACTAGCGCGAGATGAGCAGTTCTTC	CASSSRLARDEQFF
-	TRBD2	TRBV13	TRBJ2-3	TGTGCCAGCAGCCATACTAGCGGGAGGACAGATACGCAGTATTTT	CASSHTSGRTDTQYF
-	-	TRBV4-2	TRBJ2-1	TGTGCCAGCAGCCAGAGTAGTTCCGGGACTCCTACCTACAATGAGCAGTTCTTC	CASSQSSSGTPTYNEQFF
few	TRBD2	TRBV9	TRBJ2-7	TGTGCCAGCAGCGTAGCAGCGGGAGCCCTCTACGAGCAGTACTTC	CASSVAAGALYEQYF
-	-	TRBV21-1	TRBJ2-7	TGTGCCAGCCCCCAGGAGGCGGGCCCGAACTCCTACGAGCAGTACTTC	CASPQEAGPNSYEQYF
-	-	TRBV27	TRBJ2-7	TGTGCCAGCAGTTCAATGGACAGCTCCTACGAGCAGTACTTC	CASSSMDSSYEQYF
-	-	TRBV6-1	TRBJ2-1	TGTGCCAGCAGTGAAGCTATACAGGGTTTCAATGAGCAGTTCTTC	CASSEAIQGFNEQFF
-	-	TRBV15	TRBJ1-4	TGTGCCACCAGTCCGAGGGGGGGCGCAACTAATGAAAAACTGTTTTTT	CATSPRGGATNEKLFF
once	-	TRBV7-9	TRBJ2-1	TGTGCCAGCTCCCGGGCGGGGAGCTCCTACAATGAGCAGTTCTTC	CASSRAGSSYNEQFF
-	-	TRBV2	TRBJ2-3	TGTGCCAGCACAGACCCATCTCGGACAGATACGCAGTATTTT	CASTDPSRTDTQYF
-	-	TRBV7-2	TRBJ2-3	TGTGCCAGCAGCTTAGCGTCAGGGGTGTGGGGAGAAGATACGCAGTATTTT	CASSLASGVWGEDTQYF
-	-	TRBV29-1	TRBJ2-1	TGCAGCGTTGCGAAAGGGGGCAATGAGCAGTTCTTC	CSVAKGGNEQFF
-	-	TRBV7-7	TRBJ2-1	TGTGCTAGCAGCCCGGCAATTGGCGGAGGTTCCAATGAGCAGTTCTTC	CASSPAIGGGSNEQFF
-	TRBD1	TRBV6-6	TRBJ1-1	TGTGCCAGCAGACAGGGGACGTTTGAAGCTTTCTTT	CASRQGTFEAFF
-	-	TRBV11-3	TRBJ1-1	TGTGCCAGCAGTTTTAACAAGACGACTTTCTTAGGGACTGAAGCTTTCTTT	CASSFNKTTFLGTEAFF
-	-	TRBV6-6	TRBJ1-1	TGTGCCAGCAGTTACTCGAGGGAGGGAAACACTGAAGCTTTCTTT	CASSYSREGNTEAFF
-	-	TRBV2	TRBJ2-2	TGTGCCAGCAGTGAATCTCCGGGCCTGGTATCGACCGGGGAGCTGTTTTTT	CASSESPGLVSTGELFF
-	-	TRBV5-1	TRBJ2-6	TGCGCCAGCAGCTTGGAGGGATCCCTAATCTCTGGGGCCAACGTCCTGACTTTC	CASSLEGSLISGANVLTF
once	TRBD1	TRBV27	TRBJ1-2	TGTGCCAGCAGTTCTTCCCTAGACAGGGTCGCTAACTATGGCTACACCTTC	CASSSSLDRVANYGYTF
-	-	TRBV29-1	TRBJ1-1	TGCAGCGTTAGCCCCAGTTTCACAGGGATGAACACTGAAGCTTTCTTT	CSVSPSFTGMNTEAFF
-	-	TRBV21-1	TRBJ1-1	TGTGCCAGCAGACAGGTGTGGGGACACCTCCGCGGCACTGAAGCTTTCTTT	CASRQVWGHLRGTEAFF
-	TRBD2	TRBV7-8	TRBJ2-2	TGTGCCAGCAGCTTATCGCCCGGACTAGCGGGAGTCTCCGGGGAGCTGTTTTTT	CASSLSPGLAGVSGELFF
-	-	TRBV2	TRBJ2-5	TGTGCCAGCAGGACCAGGGGCTTGATGGAGACCCAGTACTTC	CASRTRGLMETQYF
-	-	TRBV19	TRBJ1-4	TGTGCCAGTAGTGCACCGGGACACCTAAACGAAAAACTGTTTTTT	CASSAPGHLNEKLFF
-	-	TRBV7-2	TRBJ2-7	TGTGCCAGCAGCAGCCCCGGGGCCACCCACTCCTACGAGCAGTACTTC	CASSSPGATHSYEQYF
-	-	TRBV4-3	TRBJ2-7	TGCGCCAGCAGCCAAGATAGGGGTTCGCTCTACGAGCAGTACTTC	CASSQDRGSLYEQYF
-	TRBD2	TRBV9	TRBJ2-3	TGTGCCAGCAGCGGGACTAGCGGGAGGAAAGATACGCAGTATTTT	CASSGTSGRKDTQYF
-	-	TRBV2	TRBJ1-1	TGTGCCAGCAGTGAAGCGGGGGGGCGCGTCACTGAAGCTTTCTTT	CASSEAGGRVTEAFF
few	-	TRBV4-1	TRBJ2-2	TGCGCCAGCAGCCAACTAGGACTACTCGGGGAGCTGTTTTTT	CASSQLGLLGELFF
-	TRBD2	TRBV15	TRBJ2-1	TGTGCCACCAGCAGAGACCTAGCGGGTTACAATGAGCAGTTCTTC	CATSRDLAGYNEQFF